This T cell receptor (beta chain) was found in a study of T cell repertoires in cytomegalovirus infection. Using its own MiXCR run on the reads, TCRdb lists one record per CDR3 protein. The sample contains 900,000 to 950,000 distinct CDR3 sequences, roughly a third of which appear only once. The CDR3 spans 14 residues. The ends were cut back, 5 bases at V and 2 bases at J, with 11 bases in the middle. The germline gives CDR1 MNHNY, CDR2 SVGAGI (reference sequence). Only a few counts were recorded for this clonotype. The antigen remains undetermined. Sequences were derived from cultured CD8+ T cells from PBMCs, sampled from culture after CMV antigen stimulation. The clonotype was recovered from a human donor in good health (CMV status not recorded). Some clones in this sample may be carry-over from other donors' samples. The chain uses TRBV6-6 and TRBJ2-3; possible D gene TRBD2, 5 bases. CDR3 loop: CASSGGQYTDTQYF. In DNA, the CDR3 is TGTGCCAGCAGTGGCGGGCAGTACACAGATACGCAGTATTTT.